This T cell receptor beta chain originates from a study of human T cells and chemical hapten exposure. CDR1 DFQATT and CDR2 SNEGSKA come from the germline V gene (reference sequence). Trimming left V 3 bases short and J 4 bases short, with 20 bases between. The CDR3 has 16 amino acids. The study's findings and limits: The study found that DPC sensitization did not change TCRs above 1 in 1000 frequency. Every donor had alopecia, and their immune response may therefore differ from healthy people's.

Time point described: pre-sensitization, week 0. The sample's treatment: therapeutic diphenylcyclopropenone sensitization with weekly scalp DPC. There are a few counts of this clonotype. The target antigen is unknown. TCRdb analysed the RACE reads with MiXCR anew, one entry per CDR3 protein. The table includes about 120,000 distinct CDR3 sequences, 13% detected once. This clonotype originated in a woman aged 18-35 years with alopecia areata. Some clones in this sample may be carry-over from other donors' samples. This sequence joins TRBV20-1 and TRBJ2-3, with D tentatively TRBD2 (6 bases). The sample consisted of whole blood, taken in connection with sensitization to the hapten diphenylcyclopropenone (DPC). The DNA of the CDR3 is TGCAGTGCTAGTCGCGGAAGCGCCGGCGGGGCAGATACGCAGTATTTT. This gives the protein CSASRGSAGGADTQYF.